The T cell receptor beta chain under discussion was sequenced for a study of T cell changes during pregnancy in multiple sclerosis. The protocol was immunoSEQ multiplex PCR, while the TCRdb copy is restricted to in-frame clones and leaves out a portion. This table has 45,000 to 70,000 clones, 80% to 95% appearing once. The germline gives CDR1 SGHNT, CDR2 YYREEE (reference sequence). V lost 4 bases and J 10 bases, leaving 14 bases between the germline ends. This CDR3 is built from 13 residues. Material: peripheral blood, obtained in the third trimester of pregnancy. The chain has TRBV5-4 and TRBJ2-2; perhaps TRBD1 as D (5 bases). The receptor's source is a female donor in good health, enrolled as a control in a pregnancy study. This CDR3 reads CASSPPDKAELFF. The CDR3 DNA follows: TGTGCCAGCAGCCCGCCGGACAAGGCGGAGCTGTTTTTT.